Below, 27 T cell receptor beta chains from the same sample are listed, as sequenced in a study of blood T cell repertoires in COVID-19. Clones were read by immunoSEQ multiplex PCR, and TCRdb kept only the in-frame ones, dropping some. Of 400,000 to 450,000 clones listed, around 88% are singletons. Sequenced input: peripheral blood. These receptors originate from a woman aged 50 to 60 with COVID-19, enrolled during active disease.

CDR3 protein: CASSLQGAETQYF. The CDR3 bases are TGTGCCAGCAGCCTACAGGGGGCAGAGACCCAGTACTTC. The chain recombines TRBV2 with TRBJ2-5, with TRBD1 matching 9 bases. CDR3 length: 13 amino acids. V shed 6 bases, J shed 4 bases, and the junction held 3 bases outside the gene matches. Germline assignment: CDR1 SNHLY and CDR2 FYNNEI.

The rearrangement uses TRBV5-1 and TRBJ2-5; 7 bases are shared with TRBD1. With V trimmed by 2 bases and J by 7 bases, 5 bases remained unmatched. The CDR3 contains 13 residues. Germline V gene data show CDR1 as SGHRS and CDR2 as YFSETQ. The CDR3 reads CASSLGGQGTQYF. The CDR3 DNA reads TGCGCCAGCAGCTTAGGGGGCCAGGGGACCCAGTACTTC.

This clone was seen only once. The CDR3 region has the DNA TGTGCCAGCGAGCTAGCTTTAGGCGGGACGAACACCGGGGAGCTGTTTTTT. Translation: CASELALGGTNTGELFF. This chain uses TRBV19 with TRBJ2-2, with D possibly matching TRBD2 (6 bases). Trimming left V 9 bases short and J 0 bases short, with 20 bases between. CDR3 size: 17 residues. The germline CDR1 and CDR2 sequences are LNHDA and SQIVND (reference sequence).

This CDR3 reads CASSWASGGYNEQFF. The CDR3 DNA reads TGTGCCAGCAGTTGGGCTAGCGGGGGCTACAATGAGCAGTTCTTC. V and J are TRBV6-2 or TRBV6-3 and TRBJ2-1, with 10 bases identical to TRBD2. The V segment lost 4 bases and the J segment 3 bases; nucleotides outside the gene matches: 3. The CDR3 is 15 amino acids. Germline CDR1 MNHEY, CDR2 SVGEGT.

The table lists this clone with a few counts. The chain uses TRBV6-5 and TRBJ1-1; D perhaps matches TRBD1 (5 bases). The germline gives CDR1 MNHEY, CDR2 SVGAGI. V was pared by 0 bases and J by 4 bases, with 9 bases between. The CDR3 has 14 amino acids. CDR3 sequence: CASSYSGGATEAFF. As DNA, the CDR3 is TGTGCCAGCAGTTACTCGGGGGGTGCCACTGAAGCTTTCTTT.

The gene calls are TRBV6-6 and TRBJ2-1; D may be TRBD1 (5 bases). V lost 6 bases and J 10 bases, leaving 16 bases between the germline ends. The CDR3 runs 13 residues. Germline CDR1 reads MNHNY; CDR2 reads SVGAGI (reference sequence). This CDR3 reads CASSSFRGGEQFF. CDR3 bases: TGTGCCAGCAGCTCCTTTAGGGGTGGAGAGCAGTTCTTC.

The V gene is TRBV30, the J gene TRBJ2-7; D is unclear. This CDR3 has 12 amino acids. CDR1 GTSNPN and CDR2 SVGIG come from the germline V gene (reference sequence). Trimming shortened V by 5 bases and J by 2 bases, and 10 bases separated the two germline ends. This CDR3 is CAWGDGAYEQYF. CDR3 sequence (DNA): TGTGCCTGGGGAGACGGAGCCTACGAGCAGTACTTC.

V is TRBV28 and J is TRBJ1-2, with a weak D call TRBD1 (6 bases). Germline values: CDR1 MDHEN, CDR2 SYDVKM. There are 15 residues in the CDR3. With 6 bases removed from V and 6 bases from J, the gap between germline ends came to 20 bases. The CDR3 protein is CASRRISGTIDGYTF. The CDR3 region has the DNA TGTGCCAGCAGACGAATCTCCGGGACAATCGATGGCTACACCTTC.

With regard to this clone: An end of the junction differs from the germline gene, which may be a read error. The V call is TRBV6-1, the J call TRBJ1-2, with 7 bases that match TRBD1. Germline V gene sequence: CDR1 MNHNS, CDR2 SASEGT. The CDR3 covers 14 residues. The CDR3 DNA sequence: TGTGCCAGCAGGGAAGGGGGCGCTGGCTATGGCTACACCTTC. This gives the protein CASREGGAGYGYTF.

The chain is built from TRBV30 and TRBJ2-1, with D possibly being TRBD1 (5 bases). Trimming took off 8 bases at V and 10 bases at J, with 21 bases between the two ends. This CDR3 spans 13 amino acids. Germline CDR1 reads GTSNPN; CDR2 reads SVGIG (reference sequence). CDR3 amino acids: CAVVRDSEEEQFF. As DNA, the CDR3 is TGTGCCGTTGTCCGAGACAGTGAGGAAGAGCAGTTCTTC.

V is TRBV2 and J is TRBJ1-1, with 7 positions matching TRBD1. This CDR3 has 13 amino acids. V trimming: 6 bases; J trimming: 7 bases; junction bases outside the gene matches: 8. CDR1 is SNHLY and CDR2 is FYNNEI in the germline V gene. The CDR3 region is CASSRDSDFEAFF. The DNA for the CDR3 is TGTGCCAGCAGCCGGGACAGCGATTTTGAAGCTTTCTTT.

The chain has TRBV19 and TRBJ2-3, with TRBD2 as a possible D gene (6 bases). The CDR3 is 15 residues long. V was cut by 6 bases and J by 4 bases, with 17 bases left in between. Germline V gene data show CDR1 as LNHDA and CDR2 as SQIVND (reference sequence). CDR3 region: CASSALTGEPDTQYF. CDR3 nucleotide sequence: TGTGCCAGTAGCGCTTTAACGGGGGAACCAGATACGCAGTATTTT.

The V call is TRBV19, the J call TRBJ2-3; possible D gene TRBD2, 5 bases. This CDR3 has 16 residues. CDR1 LNHDA and CDR2 SQIVND come from the germline V gene (reference sequence). V was trimmed by 5 bases and J by 5 bases, leaving 20 bases between them. The CDR3 sequence: CASSLRGLLEGDTQYF. The CDR3 nucleotides read TGTGCCAGTAGTCTCCGCGGACTTCTCGAGGGAGATACGCAGTATTTT.

J is TRBJ1-1 and V is TRBV12-3 or TRBV12-4; D is unclear. The CDR3 is 13 residues long. The ends were cut back, 7 bases at V and 1 base at J, with 10 bases in the middle. The chain's CDR3 is CASTLDWNTEAFF. In DNA, the CDR3 is TGTGCCAGCACCCTGGACTGGAACACTGAAGCTTTCTTT.

The CDR3: CASSPRTGSSYNEQFF. In DNA form, the CDR3 reads TGTGCCAGCAGCCCACGGACAGGGAGCTCCTACAATGAGCAGTTCTTC. The rearrangement joins TRBV7-2 to TRBJ2-1; 8 bases align to TRBD1. The CDR3 sequence is 16 residues long. Trimming took 5 bases from V and 0 from J; bases not matched to a gene: 6. Germline V gene lookup returns CDR1 SGHTA and CDR2 FQGNSA.

The rearrangement joins TRBV5-1 to TRBJ1-6, with D uncertain. V lost 7 bases and J lost 8, with 13 bases in between. There are 13 residues in the CDR3. The V gene's germline CDR1 is SGHRS and CDR2 YFSETQ. This CDR3 is CASPLDGDSPLHF. The CDR3, as DNA: TGCGCCAGCCCCCTGGACGGGGATTCACCCCTCCACTTT. The full variable domain, completed using reference TRBV5-1 and TRBJ1-6, is KAGVTQTPRYLIKTRGQQVTLSCSPISGHRSVSWYQQTPGQGLQFLFEYFSETQRNKGNFPGRFSGRQFSNSRSEMNVSTLELGDSALYLCASPLDGDSPLHFGNGTRLTVT.

The chain is built from TRBV15 and TRBJ1-5; TRBD1 matches at 7 bases. The V gene end was trimmed by 3 bases and the J gene end by 5 bases; junction bases not matched to a gene: 19. Per germline, CDR1 LNHNV and CDR2 YYDKDF (reference sequence). The CDR3 is 19 amino acids. Here the CDR3 reads CATSSSHSGGQGGDQPQHF. CDR3 in DNA: TGTGCCACCAGCAGCTCTCATAGTGGGGGGCAGGGGGGAGATCAGCCCCAGCATTTT.

This clone was picked up a small number of times. The chain joins TRBV29-1 to TRBJ2-1; 8 bases map to TRBD2. CDR1 is SQVTM, CDR2 ANQGSEA, per germline. Losses at the gene ends were 6 bases for V and 6 bases for J; bases not matched to a gene: 10. This CDR3 spans 14 amino acids. CDR3 loop: CSVPGRDWSNEQFF. DNA for the CDR3: TGCAGCGTGCCCGGGAGGGACTGGAGCAATGAGCAGTTCTTC.

The V call is TRBV19, the J call TRBJ1-4, with D possibly matching TRBD1 (5 bases). The CDR3 covers 13 residues. CDR1 and CDR2 from the germline V gene are LNHDA and SQIVND (reference sequence). V gave up 6 bases and J gave up 2 bases, with 7 bases separating them. CDR3 coding DNA: TGTGCCAGTAGGGACATCACTAATGAAAAACTGTTTTTT. Protein sequence: CASRDITNEKLFF.

The chain is built from TRBV30 and TRBJ2-5, with 11 bases aligning to TRBD2. In germline, CDR1 is GTSNPN, CDR2 SVGIG (reference sequence). Unmatched junction bases numbered 3, after V lost 5 bases and J lost 1 base. This CDR3 is built from 14 residues. The CDR3 protein is CAWQLAGAQETQYF. The DNA of the CDR3 is TGTGCCTGGCAACTAGCGGGGGCCCAAGAGACCCAGTACTTC.

The chain joins TRBV10-2 to TRBJ1-1; weak D call: TRBD1 (6 bases). This CDR3 region has 13 residues. Germline lookup yields CDR1 WSHSY and CDR2 SAAADI. V lost 5 bases and J lost 3, with 10 bases in between. The CDR3 protein is CASSSEGDTEAFF. The CDR3 nucleotides are TGCGCCAGCAGTTCCGAGGGGGACACTGAAGCTTTCTTT.

The J gene is TRBJ2-3, the V gene TRBV19; TRBD2 is a possible D gene (5 bases). V lost 8 bases and J lost 0, with 15 bases in between. The CDR3 spans 15 residues. Germline V gene lookup returns CDR1 LNHDA and CDR2 SQIVND (reference sequence). The CDR3 DNA is TGTGCCAGTCGTCTCGGGGTTGCTAGCACAGATACGCAGTATTTT. Amino acid sequence: CASRLGVASTDTQYF.

The CDR3 sequence: CASSSPRVDTEAFF. CDR3 sequence (DNA): TGTGCCAGCAGCTCCCCCAGGGTAGACACTGAAGCTTTCTTT. The chain employs TRBV5-6 and TRBJ1-1; D possibly corresponds to TRBD1 (5 bases). V was pared by 3 bases and J by 3 bases, with 12 bases between. This CDR3 is 14 amino acids long. Per germline, CDR1 SGHDT and CDR2 YYEEEE.

The CDR3 loop is CASSGQGGSTEAFF. The CDR3 DNA sequence: TGCGCCAGCAGCGGACAGGGCGGGAGCACTGAAGCTTTCTTT. The chain combines TRBV5-1 with TRBJ1-1; TRBD1 matches 8 bases. The V segment lost 4 bases and the J segment 4 bases; nucleotides outside the gene matches: 6. The length of the CDR3 is 14 residues. Germline assignment: CDR1 SGHRS and CDR2 YFSETQ.

V gene TRBV30 combines with J gene TRBJ2-7, with TRBD2 identical over 9 bases. The CDR3 has 13 amino acids. V shed 6 bases, J shed 6 bases, and the junction held 9 bases outside the gene matches. Germline CDR1 GTSNPN, CDR2 SVGIG (reference sequence). The CDR3 bases are TGTGCCTGTACGGGACTAGCCCACCGCGAGCAGTACTTC. Translation gives CACTGLAHREQYF.

The V gene is TRBV30, the J gene TRBJ1-4; no definite D call. The CDR3 extends over 13 amino acids. With 3 bases removed from V and 2 bases from J, the gap between germline ends came to 7 bases. Germline CDR1 and CDR2: GTSNPN and SVGIG (reference sequence). CDR3 loop: CAWRGRTNEKLFF. In DNA, the CDR3 is TGTGCCTGGAGGGGGAGGACTAATGAAAAACTGTTTTTT.

The rearrangement links TRBV4-2 to TRBJ2-1, with TRBD2 matching over 13 bases. Germline values: CDR1 LGHNA, CDR2 YNFKEQ. The CDR3 consists of 18 residues. After removal of 0 bases from V and 10 bases from J, the junction contained 12 bases not matched to a gene. CDR3 loop: CASSQDRLAGGLLREQFF. The CDR3 coding sequence is TGTGCCAGCAGCCAAGATCGACTAGCGGGGGGCCTCCTGCGGGAGCAGTTCTTC.